This TCR beta chain was sequenced during a study of blood T cell repertoires in COVID-19. Looking at the study overall: Some COVID-19 samples were acute and others convalescent; all came from the United States, Italy and Spain. Sample material is recorded as cDNA or gDNA derived from T cells, B-cell-depleted T cells, or PBMCs.

V was shortened by 7 bases and J by 4 bases, with 14 bases between the two germline ends. Germline V gene data show CDR1 as SGHRS and CDR2 as YFSETQ. CDR3 length: 13 amino acids. Authors' analysis steps: Researchers report that nucleated cell counts were estimated from reference gene primer amplification. Here immunoSEQ multiplex PCR was the method, and the copy in TCRdb shows in-frame clones only, minus some. That table is the source of V, J and clone size, and D and trimming were worked out from the DNA. Seen here are about 65,000 clones, more than 90% observed once, and the top ten hold around 1.3%. Only one count was recorded for this clone.

Input material: peripheral blood. This sequence originates from a man in his 60s with acute or convalescent COVID-19. This chain uses TRBV5-1 with TRBJ1-2; D is perhaps TRBD1 (6 bases). CDR3 amino acids: CASGPQGLYGYTF. In nucleotides, the CDR3 is TGCGCCAGCGGTCCCCAGGGGCTCTATGGCTACACCTTC.